This TCR beta chain was sequenced for a study of cytomegalovirus exposure and HLA in healthy donors (dated by TCRdb to the late 2010s). About the investigation overall: An earlier analysis of 587 of the donors reported more than 250 Gb of sequence data and 120 million or so unique TCR beta sequences from roughly 180 million T cells. A later analysis re-analyzed previously published TCR beta repertoires from about 730 donors and added high-resolution HLA genotyping to study TCR occurrence patterns. Every repertoire in the discovery cohort had been generated on one and the same sequencing platform. To decide whether each TCR beta V gene segment behaved as functional or pseudogenic, an earlier analysis of some 600 of the donors relied on high-throughput TCR beta sequencing. The study was designed to test whether signatures of past pathogen exposure could be identified by cataloging public T cell receptors. In addition to the first cohort of hundreds of subjects, a separate validation cohort of approximately 130 different subjects was used. Donor age, sex, ethnicity and CMV serostatus were compiled together with the repertoire data. Class I and class II HLA loci were covered by the typing at four-digit resolution. Using immunosequencing, the study profiled T cell repertoires from around 680 subjects and related those repertoires to cytomegalovirus serostatus. The number of typed donors differed by locus: about 629-640 for A, B, C, DRB1 and DQB1; 522 for DQA1; over 600 for DPA1; and some 470 for DPB1. An early release covering roughly 600 HLA-typed donors comprised roughly 300 gigabases of sequencing data and tens of millions of unique TCR sequences. Of the roughly 400 genotyped donors, 65% to 90% fell in the genetic ancestry cluster associated with self-reported Caucasian donors. Among roughly 370 genotyped donors of the cohort, an average of roughly 240,000 unique TCR beta nucleotide sequences were sequenced per donor, around 20% of them non-productive. Four or five DR-DQ haplotypes were handled as single units for association and clustering because linkage in the cohort was strong. Rather than drawing on any new phenotypic data, the later analysis identified candidate immune exposures from TCR beta sequences and the way those sequences occurred across donors. Genome-wide SNP genotypes for about 65% of the 666 donors were used in a later genetic analysis, which treated that subset as a discovery cohort. The study combined high-throughput TCR immunosequencing, statistical association of individual TCRs with disease status, and machine learning to predict cytomegalovirus infection status. Study-level results and caveats: Because HLA typing was unavailable for some donors at each locus, only the typed subset was used in association tests. A cluster of highly shared sequence variants was judged likely to represent a technical artifact of the sequencing pipeline. Most TCR sequences were observed very rarely across donors, whereas some public TCRs were present in many individuals. A later analysis found that HLA-associated TCR beta chains were more clonally expanded and had lower generation probabilities than equally common non-associated chains. A later genetic analysis associated a missense DCLRE1C variant with V-gene and J-gene trimming of TCR beta chains, and an independent cohort replicated the association. In an earlier analysis of 587 of the donors, most TCR beta V segments appeared in productive rearrangements about 87% or about 30% of the time, broadly matching IMGT annotations. A later genetic analysis reported fewer N-insertions in productive TCRs among donors in an Asian-associated ancestry cluster than the approximately 670-donor mean. The classifier was reported to diagnose cytomegalovirus status with high specificity and sensitivity in both the original and validation cohorts. Correlated functional status among segregating V segments might reflect linkage disequilibrium, but an unknown experimental factor could not be ruled out. CMV serostatus was the only immune exposure information available for the cohort. In the study, 164 TCR beta chains were listed as associated with cytomegalovirus. Roughly uniform sequencing depth across donors was assumed in presence/absence analyses, although this assumption may not hold. In vitro tests confirmed that a few of the cytomegalovirus-associated TCR beta chains recognize cytomegalovirus antigens. A later analysis associated 15,000 to 20,000 TCR beta sequences with specific HLA alleles at a false discovery rate of 0.05. According to the authors, the approach could potentially be generalized to other disease states and immunological phenotypes. When HLA alleles, especially DR and DQ, strongly co-occurred, TCR associations were difficult to assign to individual alleles. In a later analysis, several top co-occurrence clusters were reported to appear linked to parvovirus B19, influenza, CMV and Epstein-Barr virus. This cohort had only TCR beta chains sequenced, and the lack of alpha or paired-chain data limited which features could be detected. In a later analysis, the rate of TCR association differed among HLA loci, with DRB1 alleles having the most associated TCRs and HLA-C alleles having the fewest. The earlier analysis of some 560 of the donors excluded approximately 15 rarely observed V segments, including chromosome 9 orphons, because counts were too low. A later analysis found that most CMV-associated TCR beta chains appeared HLA-restricted, with HLA associations seemingly driven largely by CMV exposure. Some IMGT-functional V segments, including TRBV6-2 and TRBV6-3, could not be told apart with the 87-base-pair reads, so those segments were excluded. A further reported finding was that TCR beta sequences accurately predicted the HLA-A and HLA-B alleles for most subjects in the first cohort.

The CDR3 measures 14 amino acids from cysteine to phenylalanine. Only CDR3 DNA remains: 42 bases, in frame from the first base. V loses 2 bases of germline sequence and J loses 4 bases, and the interval between the two ends is 11 bases. Based on the germline V gene, the CDR1 and CDR2 sequences are MNHEY and SVGAGI. The method behind the library was the immunoSEQ multiplex PCR assay. A mixture of 60 forward primers for TCR Vbeta segments and 13 reverse primers for TCR Jbeta segments was used in the multiplex PCR. Amplification of the CDR3 region of rearranged TCR beta genes was performed with a multiplex PCR assay on genomic DNA. On the Illumina HiSeq System, the amplified TCR beta libraries were sequenced as 87-base-pair reads. From the authors' description of their analysis: A later analysis counted around 72 million unique TCR beta chains across the 550 to 700 repertoires, and roughly 11 million of these chains were shared by at least two donors. To remove PCR and sequencing errors, raw reads were error-corrected and collapsed into unique sequences using a nearest-neighbor algorithm that merged closely related sequences. Alignment of CDR3 sequences to IMGT reference sequences was used to assign V, D and J gene segments. For a sequence to be retained, at least a six-nucleotide match to both a V gene segment and a J gene segment was required. A rearrangement counted as productive if the CDR3 had no stop codons and remained in frame with V and J, and every other rearrangement counted as non-productive. CDR3 was defined by IMGT convention, running from the second conserved V-encoded cysteine to the conserved J-encoded phenylalanine. The earlier analysis of about 500 of the donors excluded sequences that lacked an unambiguous match to a single V gene segment. An earlier analysis of some 500 of the donors classified V segments as functional when productive rearrangements were above 56.7% and as segregating when the standard deviation between donors was above 5%. To diagnose cytomegalovirus status from the catalog of TCR beta chain sequences, a statistical classification framework was built. In a later analysis, V and J genes were assigned by comparing TCR nucleotide sequences against IMGT/GENE-DB human TR gene sequences. A later analysis assigned CDR3 sequences and most-parsimonious VDJ recombination scenarios with the TCRdist pipeline. In a later analysis, each TCR beta chain was defined by its CDR3 amino acid sequence together with its V-gene family, and reads without a unique V-gene family were excluded. A later analysis removed 592 highly shared, low-generation-probability nucleotide sequences to deal with suspected cross-contamination and a sequencing artifact. In a later analysis, a clonal expansion index was calculated for each public chain from normalized within-repertoire ranks of inferred template counts. Generation probabilities in a later analysis came from a VDJ recombination model fitted to out-of-frame rearrangements, and those results were checked against IGoR. Hypergeometric tests were used in a later analysis to score TCR-TCR, TCR-HLA and TCR-CMV co-occurrence, with a repertoire-size bias correction applied to the TCR pairs. A later analysis estimated false discovery rates by permuting HLA or CMV assignments 20 times. In a later analysis, co-occurring TCRs were grouped with DBSCAN, and TCRdist sequence similarity was added when clustering was performed within HLA-allele-positive subsets. For co-occurrence clustering, repertoires with fewer than 30,000 or more than 120,000 public chains were excluded, along with roughly 5 repertoires with anomalous nucleotide sharing. The clones in this table, taken by TCRdb from immuneACCESS, are in-frame only. Not every clone is retained; where verified, under half of the shortfall comes from an unresolved V gene, and the cause of the rest is unknown. V, J and clone size were drawn from that table, and D and trimming were deduced from the DNA. In this sample the table shows around 100,000 clones, about three quarters of which occur a single time. The ten largest account for approximately 5% of the sample.

As regards this clone: It has no known antigen specificity. It has no much larger one-base neighbor in the sample; base qualities were not kept.

In total, over 600 healthy bone marrow donors made up the cohort. Cohort members were all nominally healthy when sampled, although unrecorded immune exposures were likely present. The donor tested CMV seropositive, placing the donor among the 250 to 350 seropositive members of the cohort. A peripheral blood sample was collected from each donor, and TCR beta sequencing was performed on peripheral blood mononuclear cells. The Qiagen DNeasy Blood Extraction Kit was used to extract genomic DNA from the blood cell samples. What was sequenced was PBMCs. The chain was built from TRBV6-5 and TRBJ2-5; perhaps TRBD2 is the D gene, with 6 bases matching. The source is a woman between 18 and 30 years old in good health and CMV-seropositive. This receptor carries the CDR3 CASSYIRESETQYF. The bases read TGTGCCAGCAGTTACATACGGGAGTCAGAGACCCAGTACTTC.